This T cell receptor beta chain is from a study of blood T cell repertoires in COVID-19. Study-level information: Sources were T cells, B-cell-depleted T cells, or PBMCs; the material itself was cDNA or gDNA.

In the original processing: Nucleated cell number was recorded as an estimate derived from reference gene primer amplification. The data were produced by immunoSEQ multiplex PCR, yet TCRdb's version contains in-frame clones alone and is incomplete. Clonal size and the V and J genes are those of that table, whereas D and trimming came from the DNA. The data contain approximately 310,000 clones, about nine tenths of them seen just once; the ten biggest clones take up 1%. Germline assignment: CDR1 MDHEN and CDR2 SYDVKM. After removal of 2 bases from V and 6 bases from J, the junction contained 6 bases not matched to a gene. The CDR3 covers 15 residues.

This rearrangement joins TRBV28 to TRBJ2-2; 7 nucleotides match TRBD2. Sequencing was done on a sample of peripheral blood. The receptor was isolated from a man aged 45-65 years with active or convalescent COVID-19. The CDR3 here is CASSLGGRAAGELFF. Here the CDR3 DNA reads TGTGCCAGCAGTTTAGGGGGGAGGGCCGCCGGGGAGCTGTTTTTT.